This TCR beta chain was recovered during a study of blood T cell repertoires in COVID-19. As for the study in general: Cohort 3 recovery required two negative PCRs, clearance, or symptom resolution. The origin of the acute and convalescent COVID-19 samples was the United States, Italy and Spain. Nucleic acid was either cDNA or gDNA, and it came from T cells, B-cell-depleted T cells, or PBMCs.

Donors were grouped by their self-reported clinical history. The assay was immunoSEQ multiplex PCR, and TCRdb's table has in-frame clones only and misses some. The sample has 250,000 to 300,000 clones, around 89% seen once. Trimming pared 1 base from V and 6 bases from J, leaving 10 bases between. This CDR3 region has 13 residues. Germline values: CDR1 SGHTA, CDR2 FQGNSA. The sequencing sample was made of PBMCs or T cells enriched from blood (not recorded which). This chain joins TRBV7-2 and TRBJ2-7; D is unclear. The TCR sequence derives from a woman between 55 and 75 years old in a cohort exposed to, infected with or recovered from COVID-19 (not recorded which). The CDR3 loop is CASSLGHISEQYF. For the CDR3, the DNA is TGTGCCAGCAGCTTAGGGCATATAAGCGAGCAGTACTTC. The full variable domain, with the rest looked up from reference TRBV7-2 and TRBJ2-7, is GAGVSQSPSNKVTEKGKDVELRCDPISGHTALYWYRQSLGQGLEFLIYFQGNSAPDKSGLPSDRFSAERTGGSVSTLTIQRTQQEDSAVYLCASSLGHISEQYFGPGTRLTVT.